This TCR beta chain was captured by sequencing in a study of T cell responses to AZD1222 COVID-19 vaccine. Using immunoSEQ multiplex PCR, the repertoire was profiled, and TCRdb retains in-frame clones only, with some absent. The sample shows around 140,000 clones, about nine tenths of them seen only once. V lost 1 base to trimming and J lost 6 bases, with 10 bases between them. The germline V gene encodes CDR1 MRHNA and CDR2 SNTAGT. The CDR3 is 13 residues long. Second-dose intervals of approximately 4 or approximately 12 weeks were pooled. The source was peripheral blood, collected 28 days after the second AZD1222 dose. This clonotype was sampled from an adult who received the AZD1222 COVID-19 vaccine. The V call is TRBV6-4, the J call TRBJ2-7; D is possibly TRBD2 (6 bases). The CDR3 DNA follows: TGTGCCAGCAGTGACTGGGCCGGGAGCGAGCAGTACTTC. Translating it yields CASSDWAGSEQYF.